This paragraph reports one TCR beta chain. Method: immunoSEQ multiplex PCR; TCRdb's copy keeps in-frame clones and lacks some. The sample carries more than 250,000 clones, roughly 87% recorded once. This sample is part of a study of cytomegalovirus exposure and HLA in healthy donors. Across the study: A subsequent analysis stated that the roughly 120 validation repertoires were run on the same platform as the approximately 610 first-cohort repertoires.

This CDR3 has 16 amino acids. Germline-derived CDR1 and CDR2 are SGDLS and YYNGEE. The V and J ends lost 0 bases and 3 bases respectively, with 13 bases between them. V usage is TRBV9 and J usage is TRBJ1-3, with D possibly TRBD1 on 6 matching bases. The sample taken for sequencing was PBMCs. This TCR was sampled from a woman under 40 in good health and CMV-seronegative. The CDR3 DNA follows: TGTGCCAGCAGCGTAGGCGGACAGTCTAATGGAAACACCATATATTTT. It specifies CASSVGGQSNGNTIYF.